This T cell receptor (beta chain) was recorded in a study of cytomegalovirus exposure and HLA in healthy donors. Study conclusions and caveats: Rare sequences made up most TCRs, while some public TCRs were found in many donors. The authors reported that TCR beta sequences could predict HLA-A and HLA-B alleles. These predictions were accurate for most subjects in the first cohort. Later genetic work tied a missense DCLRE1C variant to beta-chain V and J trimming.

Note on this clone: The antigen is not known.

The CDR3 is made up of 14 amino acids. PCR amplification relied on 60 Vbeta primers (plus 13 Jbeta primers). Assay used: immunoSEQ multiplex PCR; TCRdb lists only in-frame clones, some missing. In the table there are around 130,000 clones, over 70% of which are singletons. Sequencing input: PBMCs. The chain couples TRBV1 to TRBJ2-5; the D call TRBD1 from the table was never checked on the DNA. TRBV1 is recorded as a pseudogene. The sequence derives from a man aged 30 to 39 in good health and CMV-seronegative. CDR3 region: CTSSRQGSRETQYF. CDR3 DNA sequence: TGCACCAGCAGCCGACAGGGTAGTAGAGAGACCCAGTACTTC.